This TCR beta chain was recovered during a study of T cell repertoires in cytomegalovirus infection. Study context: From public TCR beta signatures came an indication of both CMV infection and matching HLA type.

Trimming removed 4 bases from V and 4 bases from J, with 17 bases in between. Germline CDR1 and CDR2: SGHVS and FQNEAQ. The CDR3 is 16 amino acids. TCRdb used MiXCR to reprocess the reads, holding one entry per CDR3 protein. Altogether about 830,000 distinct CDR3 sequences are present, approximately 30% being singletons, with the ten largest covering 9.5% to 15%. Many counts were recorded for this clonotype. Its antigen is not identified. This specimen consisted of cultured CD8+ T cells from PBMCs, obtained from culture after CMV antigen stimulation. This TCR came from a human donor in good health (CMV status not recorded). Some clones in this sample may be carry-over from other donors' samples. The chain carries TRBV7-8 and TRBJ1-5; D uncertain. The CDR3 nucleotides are TGTGCCAGCAGCTCCCCACCGTGGCAGACAAATCAGCCCCAGCATTTT. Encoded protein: CASSSPPWQTNQPQHF.